This T cell receptor beta chain comes out of a study of T cells in Graves' hyperthyroidism and ophthalmopathy. Graves' hyperthyroidism showing no ophthalmopathy progression within 18 months was considered stable. Investigators excluded patients with uncontrolled infection, other autoimmune disease, pregnancy or lactation. Regions amplified from RNA transcripts were the TCR beta CDR3 regions. HTBI primers were the set used in a first-round RT-PCR of the TCR CDR3. TCRdb itself ran the multiplex PCR reads through MiXCR, one entry per CDR3 protein. Of some 210,000 distinct CDR3 sequences in the sample, roughly 18% are singletons; the top ten hold around 50%. Germline values: CDR1 SGHAT, CDR2 FQNNGV. The V end was cut by 5 bases, the J end by 4 bases, with 20 bases between. The CDR3 is 16 amino acids. Only a few counts were recorded for this clonotype.

This chain joins TRBV11-2 and TRBJ1-1, with D possibly being TRBD1 (5 bases). Sequencing was done on a sample of blood. This clonotype was obtained from a man aged 45-65 years with Graves' hyperthyroidism. The CDR3 sequence: CASSPSLGLRGTEAFF. The CDR3 nucleotides are TGTGCCAGCAGCCCCTCCTTGGGGCTCCGGGGCACTGAAGCTTTCTTT.